The 8 T cell receptor beta chains listed next were all sequenced from one sample in a study of T cell responses to AZD1222 COVID-19 vaccine. The protocol was immunoSEQ multiplex PCR, while the TCRdb copy is restricted to in-frame clones and leaves out a portion. Altogether roughly 92,000 clones are present, 90% being singletons, with the ten largest covering 8.4%. The specimen was peripheral blood, collected on day 0 of AZD1222 vaccination. These receptors were obtained from an adult in good health.

The rearrangement uses TRBV12-3 or TRBV12-4 and TRBJ1-1; D ambiguous. Between the trimmed V and J ends, which lost 8 bases and 4 bases, there was a span of 11 bases. The CDR3 extends over 12 amino acids. The CDR3 loop reads CASGGRGTEAFF. CDR3 DNA: TGTGCCAGCGGAGGGCGCGGCACTGAAGCTTTCTTT.

The chain recombines TRBV12-5 with TRBJ1-3; 9 bases map to TRBD1. The V segment lost 6 bases and the J segment 5 bases; nucleotides outside the gene matches: 5. In germline, CDR1 is LGHNT, CDR2 FRNRAP. The length of the CDR3 is 14 residues. This CDR3 reads CASGRGQGRNTIYF. CDR3 nucleotides: TGTGCTAGTGGACGGGGACAGGGCCGAAACACCATATATTTT.

V is TRBV4-1 and J is TRBJ2-3; 11 bases agree with TRBD2. With 5 bases clipped from V and 8 bases from J, the junction kept 9 bases outside the gene matches. CDR1 MGHRA and CDR2 YSYEKL come from the germline V gene. CDR3 length: 15 residues. The CDR3, as DNA: TGCGCCAGCAGCTCACCTAGCGGGGGGAAAGTTACGCAGTATTTT. Its protein is CASSSPSGGKVTQYF.

The genes are TRBV7-2 and TRBJ1-1; no firm D call. The CDR3 is made up of 14 amino acids. Trimming shortened V by 5 bases and J by 4 bases, and 14 bases separated the two germline ends. Germline V gene data show CDR1 as SGHTA and CDR2 as FQGNSA. CDR3 region: CASSPRTGPTEAFF. CDR3 sequence (DNA): TGTGCCAGCAGCCCGAGGACCGGGCCCACTGAAGCTTTCTTT.

This chain uses TRBV19 with TRBJ2-5; 9 bases are shared with TRBD2. V dropped 3 bases and J dropped 1; count of bases not matched to a gene: 6. This CDR3 contains 16 residues. The germline V gene encodes CDR1 LNHDA and CDR2 SQIVND (reference sequence). CDR3 bases: TGTGCCAGTAGTATCGGGCTAGCGGGGACCCAAGAGACCCAGTACTTC. This codes for CASSIGLAGTQETQYF.

The chain employs TRBV7-3 and TRBJ1-6; 7 bases agree with TRBD1. This CDR3 has 15 residues. Germline lookup yields CDR1 SGHTA and CDR2 FQGTGA. Trimming cost V 0 bases and J 4 bases; bases outside gene matches: 0. DNA for the CDR3: TGTGCCAGCAGCTTAACCAGGGGGTATAATTCACCCCTCCACTTT. It encodes CASSLTRGYNSPLHF.

Concerning this clone itself: The sample holds other DNA sequences that translate to the same CDR3. The CDR3 here is CASSKGGNTEAFF. The CDR3 coding sequence is TGTGCCAGCAGCAAAGGTGGGAACACTGAAGCTTTCTTT. The chain uses TRBV21-1 and TRBJ1-1. TRBV21-1 is a pseudogene locus. The CDR3 is 13 residues long.

The chain is built from TRBV30 and TRBJ1-1; the match to TRBD1 covers 7 bases. From germline, CDR1 is GTSNPN and CDR2 SVGIG (reference sequence). CDR3 length: 13 amino acids. Trimming cost V 4 bases and J 0 bases; bases outside gene matches: 2. The CDR3 DNA is TGTGCCTGGACGGGACAGATGAACACTGAAGCTTTCTTT. Amino acid sequence: CAWTGQMNTEAFF.